Listed below are T cell receptor beta chains from one sample, sequenced in a study of OX40 agonist ivuxolimab in advanced cancers. Sequencing used immunoSEQ multiplex PCR; TCRdb keeps in-frame clones, though not all of them. The profile shows about 63,000 clones, about 91% of them singletons. The starting material was CD4+ or CD8+ T cells sorted from blood, obtained in a trial of the OX40 agonist ivuxolimab. The origin of the receptors is an adult with an advanced solid tumor such as melanoma, head and neck, liver or kidney cancer. CDR3s include the opening cysteine and the closing phenylalanine or tryptophan. The D gene is left open where the match is weak. The listing skips clone size in some rows; elsewhere it reads once, few, many or a size class.

-	TRBJ1-1	TRBV9	TRBD1	TGTGCCAGCAGCGATGGACAGGGGGCAGAGACTGAAGCTTTCTTT	CASSDGQGAETEAFF
-	TRBJ1-1	TRBV7-7	-	TGTGCTAGCAGCTTGGACAAGAACACTGAAGCTTTCTTT	CASSLDKNTEAFF
-	TRBJ1-2	TRBV27	-	TGTGCCAGCAGTTTAGGAAATAGTCATGGCTACACCTTC	CASSLGNSHGYTF
-	TRBJ1-1	TRBV5-4	-	TGTGCCACCAGGCAGGTTGAGAACACTGAAGCTTTCTTT	CATRQVENTEAFF
-	TRBJ2-1	TRBV11-2	TRBD2	TGTGCCAGCGCTGGCGGTGGGAGGGAGAGCTCCTACAATGAGCAGTTCTTC	CASAGGGRESSYNEQFF
-	TRBJ2-7	TRBV7-2	-	TGTGCCAGCAGCTTAGTACCGGGACTCGAGCAGTACTTC	CASSLVPGLEQYF
-	TRBJ1-1	TRBV10-3	-	TGTGCCATCAGTGAGGGGGAGGGGCGGAACACTGAAGCTTTCTTT	CAISEGEGRNTEAFF
once	TRBJ2-7	TRBV29-1	TRBD1	TGCAGCGTTGAGGACAGGGCGCCCAACGAGCAGTACTTC	CSVEDRAPNEQYF
-	TRBJ1-5	TRBV27	-	TGTGCCAGCAGTCTCCCCCCGGGTAGGGTGGAGCAGCCCCAGCATTTT	CASSLPPGRVEQPQHF
-	TRBJ1-1	TRBV19	-	TGTGCCAGTAGTGGGGCCGTAATAACTGAAGCTTTCTTT	CASSGAVITEAFF
-	TRBJ2-1	TRBV7-6	-	TGTGCCAGCAGCTTTGCGAGCGGTAACTCCTACAATGAGCAGTTCTTC	CASSFASGNSYNEQFF
once	TRBJ2-1	TRBV29-1	TRBD2	TGCAGCGTTCGGACTAGCGGGAGCTCCTACAATGAGCAGTTCTTC	CSVRTSGSSYNEQFF
-	TRBJ1-1	TRBV29-1	TRBD1	TGCAGCGTTGGTGGACAGGGCAGTTCCGGGACTGAAGCTTTCTTT	CSVGGQGSSGTEAFF
-	TRBJ2-3	TRBV27	-	TGTGCCAGCAGCGGCAGCCCCTTCACAGATACGCAGTATTTT	CASSGSPFTDTQYF
-	TRBJ2-1	TRBV7-2	TRBD2	TGTGCCAGCAGCTTACTGACGGGAGGCTACAATGAGCAGTTCTTC	CASSLLTGGYNEQFF
few	TRBJ2-7	TRBV6-6	TRBD1	TGTGCCAGCAGTTACTCTGGGACAGCTATATACGAGCAGTACTTC	CASSYSGTAIYEQYF
-	TRBJ2-2	TRBV5-6	TRBD1	TGTGCCAGCAGCTACGGGACAGGCACCGGGGAGCTGTTTTTT	CASSYGTGTGELFF
once	TRBJ1-2	TRBV29-1	-	TGCAGCGTTGTTGGCAGGGGCTCTAACTATGGCTACACCTTC	CSVVGRGSNYGYTF
-	TRBJ1-1	TRBV28	TRBD1	TGTGCCAGCACCCGGGACAGGGGTGGGACTGAAGCTTTCTTT	CASTRDRGGTEAFF
-	TRBJ2-1	TRBV27	-	TGTGCCAGCAGTTTAATCCAGGCCTACAATGAGCAGTTCTTC	CASSLIQAYNEQFF
-	TRBJ2-1	TRBV27	-	TGTGCCAGCAGTATGACAGGCTCCTACAATGAGCAGTTCTTC	CASSMTGSYNEQFF
-	TRBJ1-3	TRBV7-6	-	TGTGCCAGCAGCCCCGGGAGGGGGTTTGGAAACACCATATATTTT	CASSPGRGFGNTIYF
-	TRBJ2-7	TRBV11-2	-	TGTGCCAGCAGCTTCGGTGTCTACGAGCAGTACTTC	CASSFGVYEQYF
-	TRBJ1-1	TRBV27	-	TGTGCCAGCAATTCGACAGGAACTGAAGCTTTCTTT	CASNSTGTEAFF
-	TRBJ2-7	TRBV29-1	-	TGCAGCGTTGAAGGGGAAGCCTACGAGCAGTACTTC	CSVEGEAYEQYF
-	TRBJ2-3	TRBV4-3	-	TGCGCCAGCAGCCAAGAGGGGATGGGACACCTCACAGATACGCAGTATTTT	CASSQEGMGHLTDTQYF